This TCR beta chain emerged from a study of blood T cell repertoires in COVID-19. TCRdb's table, derived via immunoSEQ multiplex PCR, lists solely in-frame clones and lacks some. Of some 330,000 clones in the sample, 75% to 90% were seen once. This receptor was obtained from a young man who had recovered from COVID-19. Sequenced: PBMCs or T cells enriched from blood (not recorded which).

The CDR3 sequence: CASSSYLGAYLSGFF. CDR3 nucleotides: TGTGCCAGCAGTTCCTATTTGGGGGCCTATCTTTCGGGATTTTTT. The chain recombines TRBV28 with TRBJ1-4, with a possible D match to TRBD1 (6 bases). The V and J ends lost 4 bases and 17 bases respectively, with 26 bases between them. The CDR3 contains 15 residues. Germline V lookup: CDR1 MDHEN, CDR2 SYDVKM.